This TCR beta chain was observed in a study of T cells in Graves' hyperthyroidism and ophthalmopathy. This clonotype showed up many times. Antigen unknown. Germline V gives CDR1 MGHRA, CDR2 YSYEKL. The CDR3 contains 15 residues. Trimming took 0 bases from V and 1 from J, leaving 10 bases between them. Amplification targeted TCR beta CDR3 regions from RNA transcripts. TCR CDR3 regions were first amplified by RT-PCR with HTBI primers. From the multiplex PCR reads, TCRdb called clonotypes with MiXCR, one entry per CDR3 protein. The sample shows about half a million distinct CDR3 sequences, about 16% of them seen only once. The study's findings and limits: Researchers report that a 13 V-J model separated ophthalmopathy from stable hyperthyroidism. Blood also contained most expanded thyroid clonotypes above 0.001.

Inclusion characteristics of ophthalmopathy patients comprised a Clinical Activity Score of at least 3, a NOSPECS grade of at least 4, and duration under 3 months. About 10 ml of fresh peripheral blood supplied the PBMCs. V and J are TRBV4-1 and TRBJ2-7, with D maybe TRBD2 (5 bases). This TCR came from a young woman with Graves' ophthalmopathy. Sequences were obtained from blood. The CDR3 DNA sequence: TGCGCCAGCAGCCAAGAAAGCGGAACTTCCTACGAGCAGTACTTC. Its translation: CASSQESGTSYEQYF.